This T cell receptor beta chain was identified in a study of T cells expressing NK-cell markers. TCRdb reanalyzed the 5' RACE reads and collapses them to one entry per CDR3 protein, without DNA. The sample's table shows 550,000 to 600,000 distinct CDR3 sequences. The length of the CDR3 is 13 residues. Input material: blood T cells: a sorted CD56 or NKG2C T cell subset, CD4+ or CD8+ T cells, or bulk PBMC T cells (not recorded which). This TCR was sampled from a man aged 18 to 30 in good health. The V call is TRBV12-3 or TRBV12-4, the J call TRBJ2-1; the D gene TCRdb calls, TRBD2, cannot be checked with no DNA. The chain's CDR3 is CASSWTYTNEQFF.